This T cell receptor beta chain emerged from a study of human T cells and chemical hapten exposure. General study findings and limits: After DPC sensitization, TCRs above 1 in 1000 frequency showed no change. As the donors had alopecia, their immune response may differ from healthy people's. In the PT1 data, expanded TCR counts showed a positive correlation with patch test score.

As to this clonotype: What it binds is unknown.

Individual cDNA molecules (in the library) carried attached unique molecular identifiers. TCRdb processed the RACE reads anew with MiXCR; each CDR3 protein has one entry. The sample has approximately 320,000 distinct CDR3 sequences, 5.5% seen once. This CDR3 has 16 residues. V was pared by 11 bases and J by 5 bases, with 19 bases of the junction left unmatched. Per the germline V gene, CDR1 is MNHEY and CDR2 is SMNVEV (reference sequence). Time point denoted: pre-sensitization, week 0. Treatment here: therapeutic diphenylcyclopropenone sensitization with weekly scalp DPC. This chain joins TRBV27 and TRBJ1-1; 8 nucleotides align to TRBD1. The material was whole blood, obtained in connection with sensitization to the hapten diphenylcyclopropenone (DPC). This TCR was sampled from a woman under 30 with alopecia areata. Some clones in this sample may be carry-over from other donors' samples. The CDR3 reads CAAEFRGRTSRTEAFF. Here the CDR3 DNA reads TGTGCCGCGGAATTCAGGGGGCGTACCTCTCGTACTGAAGCTTTCTTT.